The clone carrying this T cell receptor beta chain has a handful of counts. No antigen is known for it. The sample is drawn from a study of post-analysis software for immune sequencing data. General study findings and limits: Four to six TRBV segments were more frequent in patients than controls; TRBV5-6, TRBV5-1 and TRBV20-1 belonged to this group.

Prepared TCR beta cDNA libraries contained unique molecular identifiers. TCRdb analysed the PCR reads with MiXCR anew, one entry per CDR3 protein. The sample lists over 700,000 distinct CDR3 sequences, 25% to 30% occurring once. The length of the CDR3 is 17 residues. Specimen: blood. The rearrangement uses TRBV21-1 and TRBJ1-2; TRBD1 is the table's D call, not checked against the DNA. TRBV21-1 constitutes a pseudogene. The clonotype was recovered from a girl aged 10-17 years with multiple sclerosis. CDR3 residues: CASSSPQNRGFDYGYTF. CDR3 nucleotide sequence: TGTGCCAGCAGCAGCCCGCAGAACAGGGGGTTTGACTATGGCTACACCTTC.